This T cell receptor beta chain was sequenced during a study of OX40 agonist ivuxolimab in advanced cancers. The ends were cut back, 0 bases at V and 0 bases at J, with 6 bases in the middle. This CDR3 has 14 residues. Germline values: CDR1 PRHDT, CDR2 FYEKMQ (reference sequence). Method: immunoSEQ multiplex PCR; TCRdb's copy keeps in-frame clones and lacks some. The sample lists 15,000 to 25,000 clones, about three quarters occurring once. The genes are TRBV13 and TRBJ2-7, with D unclear. This TCR derives from an adult with an advanced solid tumor such as melanoma, head and neck, liver or kidney cancer. Specimen: CD4+ or CD8+ T cells sorted from blood, collected in a trial of the OX40 agonist ivuxolimab. CDR3 in DNA: TGTGCCAGCAGCTTAGGACTAAGCTCCTACGAGCAGTACTTC. It encodes CASSLGLSSYEQYF.